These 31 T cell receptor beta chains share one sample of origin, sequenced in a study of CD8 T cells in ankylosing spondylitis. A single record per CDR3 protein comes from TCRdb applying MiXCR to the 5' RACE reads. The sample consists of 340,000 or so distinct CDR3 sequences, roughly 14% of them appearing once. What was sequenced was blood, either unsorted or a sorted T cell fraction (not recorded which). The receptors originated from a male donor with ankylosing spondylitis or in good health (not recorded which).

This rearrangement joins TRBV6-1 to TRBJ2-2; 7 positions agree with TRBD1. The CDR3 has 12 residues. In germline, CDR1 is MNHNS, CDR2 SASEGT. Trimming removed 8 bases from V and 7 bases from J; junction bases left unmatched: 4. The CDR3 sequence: CASQGESGELFF. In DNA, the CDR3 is TGTGCCAGCCAGGGGGAGAGCGGGGAGCTGTTTTTT.

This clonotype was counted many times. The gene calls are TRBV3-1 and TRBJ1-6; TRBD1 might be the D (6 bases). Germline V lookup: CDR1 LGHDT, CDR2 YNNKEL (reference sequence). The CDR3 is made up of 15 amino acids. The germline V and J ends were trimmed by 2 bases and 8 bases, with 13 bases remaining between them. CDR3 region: CASSQTGRSHSPLHF. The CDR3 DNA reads TGTGCCAGCAGCCAAACAGGGAGGTCCCATTCACCCCTCCACTTT.

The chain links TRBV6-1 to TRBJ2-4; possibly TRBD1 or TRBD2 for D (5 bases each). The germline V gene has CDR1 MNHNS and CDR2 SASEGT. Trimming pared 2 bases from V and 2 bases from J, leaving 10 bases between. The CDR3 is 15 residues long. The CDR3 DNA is TGTGCCAGCAGTGAATTTGGGACGACCAAAAACATTCAGTACTTC. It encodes CASSEFGTTKNIQYF.

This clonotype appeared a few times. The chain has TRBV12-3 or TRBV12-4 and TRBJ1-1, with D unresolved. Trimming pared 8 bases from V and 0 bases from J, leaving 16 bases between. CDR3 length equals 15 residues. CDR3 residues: CASAGKAGVNTEAFF. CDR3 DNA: TGTGCCAGCGCCGGAAAGGCAGGTGTGAACACTGAAGCTTTCTTT.

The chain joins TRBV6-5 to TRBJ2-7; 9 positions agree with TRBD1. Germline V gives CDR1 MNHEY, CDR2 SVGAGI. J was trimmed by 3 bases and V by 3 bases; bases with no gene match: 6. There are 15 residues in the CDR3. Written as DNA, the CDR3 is TGTGCCAGCAGTTATGGGACAGGGCTTAGCTACGAGCAGTACTTC. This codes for CASSYGTGLSYEQYF.

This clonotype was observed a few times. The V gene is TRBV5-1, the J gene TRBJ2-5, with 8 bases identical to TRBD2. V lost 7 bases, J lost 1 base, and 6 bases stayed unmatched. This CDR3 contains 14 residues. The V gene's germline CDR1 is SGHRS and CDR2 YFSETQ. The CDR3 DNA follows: TGCGCCAGCGGTCCGGGAGGGGTCCAAGAGACCCAGTACTTC. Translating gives CASGPGGVQETQYF.

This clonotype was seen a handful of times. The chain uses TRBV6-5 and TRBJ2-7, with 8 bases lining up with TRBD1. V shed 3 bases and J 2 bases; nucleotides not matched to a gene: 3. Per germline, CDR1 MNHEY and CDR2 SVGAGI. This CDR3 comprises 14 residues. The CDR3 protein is CASSYDRGAYEQYF. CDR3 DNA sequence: TGTGCCAGCAGTTATGACAGGGGTGCCTACGAGCAGTACTTC.

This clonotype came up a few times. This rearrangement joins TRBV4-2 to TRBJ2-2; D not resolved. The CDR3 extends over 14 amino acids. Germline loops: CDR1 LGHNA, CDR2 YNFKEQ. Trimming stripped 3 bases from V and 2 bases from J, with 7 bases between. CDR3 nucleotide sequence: TGTGCCAGCAGCCATGAGCGCAACACCGGGGAGCTGTTTTTT. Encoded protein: CASSHERNTGELFF.

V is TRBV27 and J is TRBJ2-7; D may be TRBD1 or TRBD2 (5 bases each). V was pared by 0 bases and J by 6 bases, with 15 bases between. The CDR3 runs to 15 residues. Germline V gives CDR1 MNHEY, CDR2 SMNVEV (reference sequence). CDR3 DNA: TGTGCCAGCAGTTTATCGATGGGACCACCCTTCGAGCAGTACTTC. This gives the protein CASSLSMGPPFEQYF.

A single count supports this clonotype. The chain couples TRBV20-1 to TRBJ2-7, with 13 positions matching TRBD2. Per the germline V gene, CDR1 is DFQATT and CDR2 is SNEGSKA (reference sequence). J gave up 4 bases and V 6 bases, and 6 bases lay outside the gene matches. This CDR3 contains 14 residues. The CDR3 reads CSAQRLAGGYEQYF. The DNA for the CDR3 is TGCAGTGCCCAAAGACTAGCGGGGGGTTACGAGCAGTACTTC.

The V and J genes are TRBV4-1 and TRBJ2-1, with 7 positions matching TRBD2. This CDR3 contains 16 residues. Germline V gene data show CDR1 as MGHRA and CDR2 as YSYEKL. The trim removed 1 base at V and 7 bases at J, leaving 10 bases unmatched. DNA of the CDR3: TGCGCCAGCAGCCAAGCCGACGGGCGGGAGACTAATGAGCAGTTCTTC. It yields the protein CASSQADGRETNEQFF.

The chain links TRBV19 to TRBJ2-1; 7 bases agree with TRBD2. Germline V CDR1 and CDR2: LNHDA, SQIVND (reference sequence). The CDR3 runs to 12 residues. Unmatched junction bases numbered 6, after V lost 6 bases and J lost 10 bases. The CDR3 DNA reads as TGTGCCAGTAGCTCCGGACTAGGGGAGCAGTTCTTC. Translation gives CASSSGLGEQFF.

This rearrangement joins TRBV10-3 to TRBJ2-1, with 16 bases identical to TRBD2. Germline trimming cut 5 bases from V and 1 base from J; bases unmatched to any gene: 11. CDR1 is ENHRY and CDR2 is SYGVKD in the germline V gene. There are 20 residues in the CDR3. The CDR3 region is CAISSGRGTSGGDSYNEQFF. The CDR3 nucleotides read TGTGCCATCAGTTCTGGTCGGGGGACTAGCGGGGGGGATTCCTACAATGAGCAGTTCTTC.

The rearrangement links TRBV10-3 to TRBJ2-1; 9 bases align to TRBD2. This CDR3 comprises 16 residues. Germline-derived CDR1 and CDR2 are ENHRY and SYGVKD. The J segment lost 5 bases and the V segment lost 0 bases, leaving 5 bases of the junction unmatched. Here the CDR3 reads CAISESLTSGDNEQFF. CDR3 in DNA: TGTGCCATCAGTGAGTCACTGACTAGCGGAGACAATGAGCAGTTCTTC.

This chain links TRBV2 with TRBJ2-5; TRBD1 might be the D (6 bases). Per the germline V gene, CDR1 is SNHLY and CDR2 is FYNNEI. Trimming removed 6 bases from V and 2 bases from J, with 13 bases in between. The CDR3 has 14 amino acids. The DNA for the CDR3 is TGTGCCAGCAGACCGGGACAACGTCAAGAGACCCAGTACTTC. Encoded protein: CASRPGQRQETQYF.

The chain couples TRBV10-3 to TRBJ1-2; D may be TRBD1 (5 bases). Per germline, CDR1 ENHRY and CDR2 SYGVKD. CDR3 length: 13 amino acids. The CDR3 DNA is TGTGCTGGGAGGGACTGGGGCGAGGATGGCTACACCTTC. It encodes CAGRDWGEDGYTF.

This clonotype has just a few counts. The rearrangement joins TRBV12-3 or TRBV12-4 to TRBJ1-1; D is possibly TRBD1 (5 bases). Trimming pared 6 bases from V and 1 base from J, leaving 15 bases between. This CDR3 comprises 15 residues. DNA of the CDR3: TGTGCCAGCAGCTGGGGGGGACCGGCGAACACTGAAGCTTTCTTT. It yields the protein CASSWGGPANTEAFF.

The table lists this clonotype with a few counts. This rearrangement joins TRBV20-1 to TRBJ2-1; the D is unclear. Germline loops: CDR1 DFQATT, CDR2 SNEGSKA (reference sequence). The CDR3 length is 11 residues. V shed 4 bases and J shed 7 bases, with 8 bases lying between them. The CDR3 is CSAKWRNEQFF. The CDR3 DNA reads TGCAGTGCTAAATGGCGTAATGAGCAGTTCTTC.

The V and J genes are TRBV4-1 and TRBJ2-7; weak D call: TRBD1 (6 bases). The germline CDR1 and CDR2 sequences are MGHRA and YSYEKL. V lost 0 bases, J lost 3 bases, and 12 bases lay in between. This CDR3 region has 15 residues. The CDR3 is CASSQEQGSLYEQYF. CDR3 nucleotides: TGCGCCAGCAGCCAAGAGCAGGGGTCCCTCTACGAGCAGTACTTC.

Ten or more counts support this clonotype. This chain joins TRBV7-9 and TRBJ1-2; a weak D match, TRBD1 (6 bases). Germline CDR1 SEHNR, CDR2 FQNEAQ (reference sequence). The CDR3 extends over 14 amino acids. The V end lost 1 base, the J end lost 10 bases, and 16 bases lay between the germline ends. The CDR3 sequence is CASSLDIQGKDYTF. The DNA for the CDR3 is TGTGCCAGCAGCTTAGATATTCAGGGGAAGGACTACACCTTC.

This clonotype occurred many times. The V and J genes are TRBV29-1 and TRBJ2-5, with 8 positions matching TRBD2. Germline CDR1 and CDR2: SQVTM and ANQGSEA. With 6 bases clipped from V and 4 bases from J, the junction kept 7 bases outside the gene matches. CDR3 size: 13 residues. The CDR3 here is CSVFPGGAETQYF. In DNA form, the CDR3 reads TGCAGCGTCTTTCCGGGAGGGGCAGAGACCCAGTACTTC.

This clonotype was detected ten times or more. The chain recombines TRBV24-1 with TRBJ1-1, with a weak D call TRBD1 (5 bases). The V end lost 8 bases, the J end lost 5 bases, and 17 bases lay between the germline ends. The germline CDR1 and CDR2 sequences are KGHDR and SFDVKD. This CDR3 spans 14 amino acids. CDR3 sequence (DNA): TGTGCCACCACTCTACCGCGGGGGGGGACTGAAGCTTTCTTT. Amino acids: CATTLPRGGTEAFF.

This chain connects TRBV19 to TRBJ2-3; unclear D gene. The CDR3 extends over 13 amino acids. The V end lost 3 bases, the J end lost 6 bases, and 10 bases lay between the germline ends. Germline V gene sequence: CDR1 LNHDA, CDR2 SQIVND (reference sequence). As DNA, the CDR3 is TGTGCCAGTAGTATTGGTATCAGGGATACGCAGTATTTT. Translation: CASSIGIRDTQYF.

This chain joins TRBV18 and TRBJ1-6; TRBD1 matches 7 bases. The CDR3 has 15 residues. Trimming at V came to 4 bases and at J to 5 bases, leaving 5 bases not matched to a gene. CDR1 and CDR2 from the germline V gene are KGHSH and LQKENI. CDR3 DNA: TGTGCCAGCTCACTTGGGACAGCAGATAATTCACCCCTCCACTTT. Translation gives CASSLGTADNSPLHF.

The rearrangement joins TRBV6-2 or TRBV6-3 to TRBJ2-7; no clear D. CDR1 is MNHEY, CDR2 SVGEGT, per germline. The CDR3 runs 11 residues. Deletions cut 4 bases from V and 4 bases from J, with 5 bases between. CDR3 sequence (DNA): TGTGCCAGCAGTTGGGAATACGAGCAGTACTTC. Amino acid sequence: CASSWEYEQYF.

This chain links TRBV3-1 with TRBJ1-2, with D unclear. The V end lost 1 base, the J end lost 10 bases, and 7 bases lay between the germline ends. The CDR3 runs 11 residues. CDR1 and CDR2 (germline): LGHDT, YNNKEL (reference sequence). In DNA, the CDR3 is TGTGCCAGCAGCCAAGGGGCCGACTACACCTTC. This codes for CASSQGADYTF.

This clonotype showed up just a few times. This chain's CDR3 is CASSRKGGSTDTQYF. The CDR3 DNA sequence: TGTGCCAGCAGTCGGAAGGGGGGTAGCACAGATACGCAGTATTTT. The V gene is TRBV28, the J gene TRBJ2-3, with D perhaps matching TRBD1 or TRBD2 (6 bases each). In germline, CDR1 is MDHEN, CDR2 SYDVKM. Trimming left V 5 bases short and J 0 bases short, with 12 bases between. The CDR3 has 15 amino acids.

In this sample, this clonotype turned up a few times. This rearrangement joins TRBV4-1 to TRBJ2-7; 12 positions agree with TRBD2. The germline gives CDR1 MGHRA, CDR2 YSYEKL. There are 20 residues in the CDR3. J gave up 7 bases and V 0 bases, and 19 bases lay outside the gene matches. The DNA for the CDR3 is TGCGCCAGCAGCCAAGACAGTCGGCTAGCGGGAGGGTTTGAGAGGAGGGAGCAGTACTTC. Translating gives CASSQDSRLAGGFERREQYF.

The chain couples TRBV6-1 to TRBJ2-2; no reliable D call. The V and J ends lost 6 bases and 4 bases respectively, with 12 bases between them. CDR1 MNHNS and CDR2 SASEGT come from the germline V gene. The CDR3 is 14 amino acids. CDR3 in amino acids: CASRPTGLTGELFF. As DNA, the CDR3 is TGTGCCAGCAGGCCTACGGGCCTCACCGGGGAGCTGTTTTTT.

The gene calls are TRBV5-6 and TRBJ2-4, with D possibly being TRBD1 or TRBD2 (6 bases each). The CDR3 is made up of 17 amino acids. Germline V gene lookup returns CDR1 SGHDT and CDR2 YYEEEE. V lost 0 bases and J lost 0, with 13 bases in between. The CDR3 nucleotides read TGTGCCAGCAGCTTGGCAGGCGCGGGACAAGCCAAAAACATTCAGTACTTC. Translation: CASSLAGAGQAKNIQYF.

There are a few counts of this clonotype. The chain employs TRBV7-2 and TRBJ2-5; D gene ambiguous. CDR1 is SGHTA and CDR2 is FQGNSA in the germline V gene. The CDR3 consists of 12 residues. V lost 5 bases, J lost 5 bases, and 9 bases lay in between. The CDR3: CASSARTETQYF. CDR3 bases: TGTGCCAGCAGCGCCCGGACCGAGACCCAGTACTTC.